A selection of T cell receptor beta chains follows, all from one sample in a study of OX40 agonist ivuxolimab in advanced cancers. The table came from immunoSEQ multiplex PCR; TCRdb's copy has only in-frame clones and leaves some out. The data hold roughly 58,000 clones, with about 82% observed a single time. Sequenced material: CD4+ or CD8+ T cells sorted from blood, taken in a trial of the OX40 agonist ivuxolimab. Source of these receptors: an adult with an advanced solid tumor such as melanoma, head and neck, liver or kidney cancer. The CDR3 runs from the conserved cysteine through the conserved F or W. The D gene is left open where the match is weak. Rows may omit the clone size; those that give it use once, few, many or a size class.

clone_size j_call d_call v_call cdr3_nt cdr3_aa
- TRBJ1-2 - TRBV25-1 TGTGCCAGCAGTGAATTTGACCGACCCTATGGCTACACCTTC CASSEFDRPYGYTF
once TRBJ1-1 - TRBV7-7 TGTGCCAGCAGCTTAGCCCCGAACACTGAAGCTTTCTTT CASSLAPNTEAFF
- TRBJ2-1 - TRBV7-9 TGTGCCAGCAGCCTACGGAGGGCTAGCTCCTACAATGAGCAGTTCTTC CASSLRRASSYNEQFF
few TRBJ1-1 - TRBV30 TGTGCCTGGAGTGTACAAGGAGAAGCTTTCTTT CAWSVQGEAFF
- TRBJ2-3 - TRBV10-3 TGTGCCATCAGTGAGTCGGGAAGCGGGCCAAGCCCAGATACGCAGTATTTT CAISESGSGPSPDTQYF
- TRBJ1-4 TRBD1 TRBV7-9 TGTGCCAGCAGCACACAGGGGGGTAATGAAAAACTGTTTTTT CASSTQGGNEKLFF
- TRBJ2-3 TRBD2 TRBV4-1 TGCGCCAGCAGCCAAGTGAAACGGCGGGGGAACACAGATACGCAGTATTTT CASSQVKRRGNTDTQYF
- TRBJ1-1 - TRBV4-2 TGTGCCAGCAGCCAAGATGGGGGGGGTCGAGCTTTCTTT CASSQDGGGRAFF
- TRBJ1-2 - TRBV7-2 TGTGCCAGCAGCTTAGCGGTAGGGGATGGCTACACCTTC CASSLAVGDGYTF
- TRBJ2-2 - TRBV10-3 TGTGCCATCACAAGTCGGGACACCGGGGAGCTGTTTTTT CAITSRDTGELFF
few TRBJ2-7 - TRBV7-6 TGTGCCAGCAGCCGCGGGACAGTCTACGAGCAGTACTTC CASSRGTVYEQYF
few TRBJ2-7 - TRBV5-1 TGCGCCAGCAGCTTGGTGGGAAACGAGCAGTACTTC CASSLVGNEQYF
- TRBJ2-3 TRBD1 TRBV30 TGTGCCTGGAGTGTACCAGGACAGGGGGCGAGGGATACGCAGTATTTT CAWSVPGQGARDTQYF
- TRBJ2-7 - TRBV18 TGTGCCAGCTCACCACCGGCAAGATCCTACGAGCAGTACTTC CASSPPARSYEQYF
- TRBJ2-7 - TRBV4-2 TGTGCCAGCAGCCAAGGTGTCTCGGGACAAACCTACGAGCAGTACTTC CASSQGVSGQTYEQYF
- TRBJ2-2 TRBD2 TRBV2 TGTGCCAGCAATTTACTAGCGGGAGGCGGGGAGCTGTTTTTT CASNLLAGGGELFF
- TRBJ2-1 TRBD2 TRBV5-1 TGCGCCAGCAGCTTCAGGGTTAGCGGGGCGGCCAATGAGCAGTTCTTC CASSFRVSGAANEQFF
- TRBJ1-5 - TRBV6-6 TGTGCCAGCAGCAAAAAGGGGCAGGTACTCAATCAGCCCCAGCATTTT CASSKKGQVLNQPQHF
- TRBJ2-5 - TRBV21-1 TGTGCCAGCAGCAAGCTGCTCGGGTGCGAGACCCAGTACTTC CASSKLLGCETQYF
- TRBJ2-7 - TRBV5-1 TGCGCCAGCAGCTTGGATAGGGGCTACGAGCAGTACTTC CASSLDRGYEQYF
- TRBJ2-5 TRBD2 TRBV2 TGTGCCAGCAGTGAGGGACTAGCGGACCAAGAGACCCAGTACTTC CASSEGLADQETQYF
- TRBJ2-5 - TRBV7-9 TGTGCCAGCAGCTTGGGCGTAGAGACCCAGTACTTC CASSLGVETQYF
once TRBJ2-2 - TRBV5-5 TGTGCCAGCAGCTTGGCCGCAGGGGTGTACACCGGGGAGCTGTTTTTT CASSLAAGVYTGELFF
- TRBJ2-3 TRBD2 TRBV7-9 TGTGCCAGCAGTTCCAATCTCATAGCGGGGGGAGGAGGAGATACGCAGTATTTT CASSSNLIAGGGGDTQYF
- TRBJ2-7 - TRBV18 TGTGCCAGCTCACCGGGAACCTCCTACGAGCAGTACTTC CASSPGTSYEQYF
- TRBJ2-2 - TRBV29-1 TGCAGCGTTGTTTGGCTCGGGGAGCTGTTTTTT CSVVWLGELFF
- TRBJ2-3 - TRBV4-1 TGCGCCAGCAGCCAAGAGGGGGATAGAGATACGCAGTATTTT CASSQEGDRDTQYF
- TRBJ2-2 - TRBV6-5 TGTGCCAGCAGTTACTCGATACCCTCTGACACCGGGGAGCTGTTTTTT CASSYSIPSDTGELFF
- TRBJ2-1 TRBD1 TRBV5-4 TGTGCCAGCAGCTTGGGAGTTGGGACAGGCGATTACAATGAGCAGTTCTTC CASSLGVGTGDYNEQFF
- TRBJ2-7 - TRBV19 TGTGCCAGTAGTATACAGGGCCGCTACGAGCAGTACTTC CASSIQGRYEQYF
- TRBJ1-2 - TRBV7-2 TGTGCCAGCAGCCCAGGACAGTTCTATGGCTACACCTTC CASSPGQFYGYTF
- TRBJ2-7 TRBD2 TRBV18 TGTGCCAGCTCACACCGTCGGGACTACTACGAGCAGTACTTC CASSHRRDYYEQYF
- TRBJ1-1 - TRBV9 TGTGCCAGCAGCGTAATTTGGGACGCCCCTGAAGCTTTCTTT CASSVIWDAPEAFF
few TRBJ2-5 - TRBV9 TGTGCCAGCAGCGTCTTAATAGGTAGCGGTCAAGAGACCCAGTACTTC CASSVLIGSGQETQYF
few TRBJ1-3 - TRBV15 TGTGCCACCAGCAGAGTCAACTCTGGAAACACCATATATTTT CATSRVNSGNTIYF
- TRBJ2-2 TRBD2 TRBV10-3 TGTGCCATCAGTGGGACTAGCGGGAACACCGGGGAGCTGTTTTTT CAISGTSGNTGELFF
- TRBJ2-2 TRBD2 TRBV5-3 TGTGCCAGAAGCGTCCCGCTCCCGGGACTAGCGGGAGGTCCCTCGAACACCGGGGAGCTGTTTTTT CARSVPLPGLAGGPSNTGELFF
- TRBJ2-7 - TRBV29-1 TGCAGCGTCTACCGGGACAATTCCTACGAGCAGTACTTC CSVYRDNSYEQYF
few TRBJ2-6 - TRBV27 TGTGCCAGCAGTTTCGGGGCAGTTGGGGCCAACGTCCTGACTTTC CASSFGAVGANVLTF
once TRBJ1-2 - TRBV30 TGTGCCTGGAGTGTATCCGGTTCATCCTACACCTTC CAWSVSGSSYTF
- TRBJ2-7 - TRBV5-1 TGCGCCAGCAGCTTGGTGGGGTACGAGCAGTACTTC CASSLVGYEQYF
few TRBJ2-3 TRBD1 TRBV6-1 TGTGCCAGCCGACTGGACAGGGGCACAGATACGCAGTATTTT CASRLDRGTDTQYF
- TRBJ2-2 - TRBV6-1 TGTGCCAGCAGGAGGGAGGAACGGGGGTGGCTGTTTTTT CASRREERGWLFF
- TRBJ1-6 - TRBV6-1 TGTGCCAGCAGCCCGGGTATAGGTTCACCCCTCCACTTT CASSPGIGSPLHF
- TRBJ2-1 TRBD2 TRBV27 TGTGCCAGCAGTATCCGACTAGCGGGAGCGTACAATGAGCAGTTCTTC CASSIRLAGAYNEQFF
few TRBJ1-1 - TRBV6-4 TGTGCCAGCAGTATGGGCCCCAACACTGAAGCTTTCTTT CASSMGPNTEAFF
- TRBJ2-7 TRBD1 TRBV19 TGTGCCAGTAGTAAACGGACAGGGATCTCCTACGAGCAGTACTTC CASSKRTGISYEQYF
- TRBJ1-1 - TRBV27 TGTGCCAGCAGTATGCCACAGGGAACTGAAGCTTTCTTT CASSMPQGTEAFF
- TRBJ1-2 TRBD1 TRBV7-9 TGTGCCAGCAGTTTGACAGGGGCCCTGAGCACCTTC CASSLTGALSTF
- TRBJ2-1 TRBD1 TRBV6-6 TGTGCCAGCAGTAACAGGGGACAGGGAAACAATGAGCAGTTCTTC CASSNRGQGNNEQFF